This T cell receptor (beta chain) appears in the sequencing data of a study of T cells in Graves' hyperthyroidism and ophthalmopathy. Study-level findings and limits: The majority of expanded thyroid clonotypes above 0.001 also appeared in blood. A model using 13 V-J features told ophthalmopathy apart from stable hyperthyroidism.

What was amplified from RNA transcripts were TCR beta CDR3 regions. A set of HTBI primers served as the primers for a first-round RT-PCR of the TCR CDR3. TCRdb processed the multiplex PCR reads anew with MiXCR; each CDR3 protein has one entry. The sample has some 740,000 distinct CDR3 sequences, 11% to 15% seen once. This clonotype came up many times. As yet, its antigen is unknown. This CDR3 contains 11 residues. With 6 bases removed from V and 6 bases from J, the gap between germline ends came to 9 bases. If no ophthalmopathy progression occurred within 18 months, Graves' hyperthyroidism was stable. Orbital computed tomography, thyroid ultrasound, serum thyroxine and TRAb, and clinical symptoms together informed the diagnoses.

The material sequenced was blood. The TCR comes from a woman aged 18-30 years with Graves' hyperthyroidism. This rearrangement joins TRBV12-3 or TRBV12-4 to TRBJ2-7, with D uncertain. The CDR3 protein is CASSLSGEQYF. The DNA of the CDR3 is TGTGCCAGCAGCTTATCGGGCGAGCAGTACTTC.